A single sample gave rise to the 29 T cell receptor beta chains below, sequenced in a study of blood T cell repertoires in COVID-19. The table came from immunoSEQ multiplex PCR; TCRdb's copy has only in-frame clones and leaves some out. This sample has approximately 17,000 clones, with 85% to 90% found just once. The sequencing sample was made of peripheral blood. Receptor source: a man aged 55 to 70 with acute or convalescent COVID-19.

This clone occurred once. The chain joins TRBV27 to TRBJ2-3, with 13 bases aligning to TRBD2. The V gene end was trimmed by 5 bases and the J gene end by 5 bases; junction bases not matched to a gene: 13. Germline V CDR1 and CDR2: MNHEY, SMNVEV (reference sequence). This CDR3 is built from 18 residues. The DNA for the CDR3 is TGTGCCAGCAGTGATGGACTAGCGGGAGCCCTCAGGGGAGATACGCAGTATTTT. Amino acids: CASSDGLAGALRGDTQYF.

The chain carries TRBV7-9 and TRBJ1-1; TRBD1 agrees at 8 bases. The CDR3 is made up of 18 amino acids. Unmatched junction bases numbered 15, after V lost 5 bases and J lost 1 base. Germline lookup yields CDR1 SEHNR and CDR2 FQNEAQ (reference sequence). CDR3 amino acids: CASSRGQGGYARNTEAFF. The CDR3 DNA sequence: TGTGCCAGCAGCCGCGGACAGGGCGGATATGCGAGGAACACTGAAGCTTTCTTT.

V gene TRBV28 combines with J gene TRBJ2-3, with 10 nucleotides matching TRBD2. Unmatched junction bases numbered 5, after V lost 3 bases and J lost 2 bases. The CDR3 length is 16 residues. Germline assignment: CDR1 MDHEN and CDR2 SYDVKM. CDR3 residues: CASSFRAGGYTDTQYF. Written as DNA, the CDR3 is TGTGCCAGCAGTTTCCGAGCGGGAGGGTACACAGATACGCAGTATTTT. Supplemented by reference TRBV28 and TRBJ2-3, the full variable domain reads DVKVTQSSRYLVKRTGEKVFLECVQDMDHENMFWYRQDPGLGLRLIYFSYDVKMKEKGDIPEGYSVSREKKERFSLILESASTNQTSMYLCASSFRAGGYTDTQYFGPGTRLTVL.

This chain links TRBV5-5 with TRBJ1-5; the D gene is possibly TRBD1 (6 bases). The V end was cut by 4 bases, the J end by 3 bases, with 11 bases between. From germline, CDR1 is SGHKS and CDR2 YYEKEE (reference sequence). The CDR3 covers 14 residues. DNA of the CDR3: TGTGCCAGCAGCCTAGGGGACATCAATCAGCCCCAGCATTTT. This gives the protein CASSLGDINQPQHF. Filled out from reference TRBV5-5 and TRBJ1-5, the complete variable domain reads DAGVTQSPTHLIKTRGQQVTLRCSPISGHKSVSWYQQVLGQGPQFIFQYYEKEERGRGNFPDRFSARQFPNYSSELNVNALLLGDSALYLCASSLGDINQPQHFGDGTRLSIL.

The genes are TRBV27 and TRBJ2-1, with TRBD1 matching 7 bases. The germline V gene has CDR1 MNHEY and CDR2 SMNVEV (reference sequence). The CDR3 is 18 amino acids. After removal of 3 bases from V and 0 bases from J, the junction contained 11 bases not matched to a gene. The CDR3 sequence is CASSFSTPQGSSYNEQFF. The CDR3 nucleotides read TGTGCCAGCAGTTTTAGTACTCCACAGGGGAGCTCCTACAATGAGCAGTTCTTC.

The V call is TRBV18, the J call TRBJ1-4, with 9 nucleotides matching TRBD1. CDR1 KGHSH and CDR2 LQKENI come from the germline V gene. Trimming removed 4 bases from V and 8 bases from J; junction bases left unmatched: 11. CDR3 length: 16 amino acids. CDR3: CASSQTITGGREKLFF. The CDR3 DNA follows: TGTGCCAGCTCACAGACGATTACAGGGGGCCGGGAAAAACTGTTTTTT.

The chain couples TRBV9 to TRBJ1-1; no clear D. CDR3 length equals 15 residues. Between the trimmed V and J ends, which lost 3 bases and 1 base, there was a span of 13 bases. CDR1 is SGDLS and CDR2 is YYNGEE in the germline V gene. Here the CDR3 reads CASSATPDPNTEAFF. The CDR3 nucleotides are TGTGCCAGCAGCGCCACTCCCGATCCGAACACTGAAGCTTTCTTT.

This chain joins TRBV3-1 (or the pseudogene TRBV3-2) and TRBJ1-4, with 7 bases matching TRBD1. Germline V gene lookup returns CDR1 LGHDT and CDR2 YNNKEL (reference sequence). The J segment lost 7 bases and the V segment lost 2 bases, leaving 7 bases of the junction unmatched. The length of the CDR3 is 15 residues. CDR3 amino acids: CASSQRPPGGEKLFF. CDR3 nucleotides: TGTGCCAGCAGCCAACGACCTCCAGGGGGTGAAAAACTGTTTTTT.

This clone was seen more than once but under ten times. This rearrangement joins TRBV10-1 to TRBJ1-6, with TRBD1 matching over 8 bases. Germline V gene data show CDR1 as WNHNN and CDR2 as SYGVQD (reference sequence). The CDR3 has 15 amino acids. V dropped 6 bases and J dropped 7; count of bases not matched to a gene: 8. CDR3 nucleotides: TGCGCCAGCAGGGAGGCAGGGGGCTCGAATTCACCCCTCCACTTT. This codes for CASREAGGSNSPLHF.

V is TRBV6-1 and J is TRBJ2-7; D not certain. Germline CDR1 MNHNS, CDR2 SASEGT. V was cut by 4 bases and J by 2 bases, with 18 bases left in between. This CDR3 comprises 16 residues. The CDR3 protein is CASSAFRLQVTYEQYF. The CDR3 coding sequence is TGTGCCAGCAGTGCTTTCAGGCTGCAGGTTACCTACGAGCAGTACTTC.

This sequence joins TRBV6-5 and TRBJ2-7; 7 bases align to TRBD1. The length of the CDR3 is 14 residues. The ends lost 6 bases at V and 3 bases at J; junction bases unmatched: 8. Germline-derived CDR1 and CDR2 are MNHEY and SVGAGI. The CDR3 here is CASSAGQESYEQYF. The CDR3 DNA sequence: TGTGCCAGCAGCGCCGGACAGGAGAGCTACGAGCAGTACTTC.

The chain couples TRBV30 to TRBJ2-7, with 11 bases aligning to TRBD2. The CDR3 extends over 12 amino acids. CDR1 and CDR2 from the germline V gene are GTSNPN and SVGIG (reference sequence). In DNA, the CDR3 is TGTGCGGTTAGCGGGAGGGCCTACGAGCAGTACTTC. Encoded protein: CAVSGRAYEQYF. Full variable domain (missing parts from reference TRBV30 and TRBJ2-7): SQTIHQWPATLVQPVGSPLSLECTVEGTSNPNLYWYRQAAGRGLQLLFYSVGIGQISSEVPQNLSASRPQDRQFILSSKKLLLSDSGFYLCAVSGRAYEQYFGPGTRLTVT.

The V gene is TRBV10-3, the J gene TRBJ2-2, with TRBD1 as a possible D gene (5 bases). The CDR3 contains 13 residues. The germline gives CDR1 ENHRY, CDR2 SYGVKD. V was cut by 9 bases and J by 2 bases, with 10 bases left in between. CDR3 residues: CAMGRDNTGELFF. CDR3 DNA: TGTGCCATGGGCAGGGATAACACCGGGGAGCTGTTTTTT.

This clone was seen a handful of times. The chain has TRBV5-1 and TRBJ2-1; D might be TRBD2 (6 bases). Trimming stripped 3 bases from V and 5 bases from J, with 21 bases between. The CDR3 consists of 17 residues. From germline, CDR1 is SGHRS and CDR2 YFSETQ. In nucleotides, the CDR3 is TGCGCCAGCAGCTCGGAGACTAGTTTTATGAGCAACAATGAGCAGTTCTTC. This translates into CASSSETSFMSNNEQFF.

The chain is built from TRBV25-1 and TRBJ2-1, with TRBD1 identical over 9 bases. The CDR3 extends over 17 amino acids. Germline values: CDR1 MGHDK, CDR2 SYGVNS. V trimming: 2 bases; J trimming: 1 base; junction bases outside the gene matches: 6. The DNA for the CDR3 is TGTGCCAGCAGTGAAAGGGGACAGGGAGTGTCCTACAATGAGCAGTTCTTC. Protein sequence: CASSERGQGVSYNEQFF.

V is TRBV7-8 and J is TRBJ2-1, with 8 bases aligning to TRBD2. The CDR3 is 15 amino acids. Trimming removed 3 bases from V and 4 bases from J; junction bases left unmatched: 5. Germline lookup yields CDR1 SGHVS and CDR2 FQNEAQ. CDR3: CASSFALADYNEQFF. The CDR3 nucleotides read TGTGCCAGCAGCTTTGCACTAGCGGATTACAATGAGCAGTTCTTC. The entire variable domain, with the rest obtained from reference TRBV7-8 and TRBJ2-1, is as follows: GAGVSQSPRYKVAKRGQDVALRCDPISGHVSLFWYQQALGQGPEFLTYFQNEAQLDKSGLPSDRFFAERPEGSVSTLKIQRTQQEDSAVYLCASSFALADYNEQFFGPGTRLTVL.

CDR3 region: CASSLAGSSGGAYNEQFF. The CDR3 DNA is TGTGCCAGCAGCTTGGCAGGGAGTAGCGGGGGTGCCTACAATGAGCAGTTCTTC. The V call is TRBV7-8, the J call TRBJ2-1; TRBD2 agrees at 9 bases. V shed 3 bases and J 2 bases; nucleotides not matched to a gene: 11. Germline assignment: CDR1 SGHVS and CDR2 FQNEAQ. The CDR3 sequence is 18 residues long.

The V gene is TRBV7-9, the J gene TRBJ2-7; the D gene is possibly TRBD2 (5 bases). Per germline, CDR1 SEHNR and CDR2 FQNEAQ (reference sequence). Trimming pared 5 bases from V and 0 bases from J, leaving 17 bases between. This CDR3 contains 16 residues. The CDR3 reads CASSLLRLGSSYEQYF. CDR3 DNA sequence: TGTGCCAGCAGCCTGCTCCGGTTAGGGAGCTCCTACGAGCAGTACTTC.

V is TRBV13 and J is TRBJ2-3, with a weak D call TRBD1 (6 bases). Per the germline V gene, CDR1 is PRHDT and CDR2 is FYEKMQ (reference sequence). The CDR3 loop spans 17 amino acids. V was trimmed by 3 bases and J by 5 bases, leaving 21 bases between them. CDR3 sequence: CASSLRGLQGVKDTQYF. Written as DNA, the CDR3 is TGTGCCAGCAGCTTGAGGGGGTTACAGGGTGTGAAAGATACGCAGTATTTT. The entire variable domain, with the rest obtained from reference TRBV13 and TRBJ2-3, is as follows: AAGVIQSPRHLIKEKRETATLKCYPIPRHDTVYWYQQGPGQDPQFLISFYEKMQSDKGSIPDRFSAQQFSDYHSELNMSSLELGDSALYFCASSLRGLQGVKDTQYFGPGTRLTVL.

This clone is large in the sample. The V gene is TRBV30, the J gene TRBJ1-4; 8 bases are shared with TRBD1. The CDR3 totals 13 residues. With 5 bases clipped from V and 3 bases from J, the junction kept 2 bases outside the gene matches. Germline CDR1 reads GTSNPN; CDR2 reads SVGIG (reference sequence). The CDR3 is CAWDRGSNEKLFF. CDR3 nucleotides: TGTGCCTGGGACAGGGGTTCTAATGAAAAACTGTTTTTT.

The genes are TRBV5-6 and TRBJ2-1, with 12 bases that match TRBD2. V trimming: 0 bases; J trimming: 16 bases; junction bases outside the gene matches: 2. CDR3 length equals 12 residues. The germline V gene has CDR1 SGHDT and CDR2 YYEEEE. The CDR3 reads CASSLGTSGVFF. In DNA, the CDR3 is TGTGCCAGCAGCTTGGGGACTAGCGGGGTTTTCTTC.

The rearrangement links TRBV19 to TRBJ2-2; 9 bases line up with TRBD1. Germline V gene data show CDR1 as LNHDA and CDR2 as SQIVND (reference sequence). V lost 7 bases, J lost 2 bases, and 8 bases stayed unmatched. The CDR3 covers 16 residues. The CDR3 is CASTPTGQGNTGELFF. The CDR3 DNA follows: TGTGCCAGTACCCCAACGGGACAGGGAAACACCGGGGAGCTGTTTTTT.

The V and J genes are TRBV6-5 and TRBJ1-4; D not resolved. V gave up 9 bases and J gave up 0 bases, with 11 bases separating them. Germline V gives CDR1 MNHEY, CDR2 SVGAGI. The CDR3 sequence is 14 residues long. For the CDR3, the DNA is TGTGCCAGTGGCCGGGTCTCAACTAATGAAAAACTGTTTTTT. This codes for CASGRVSTNEKLFF.

The V gene is TRBV5-1, the J gene TRBJ2-2; tentative D call: TRBD2 (6 bases). The CDR3 has 15 amino acids. Germline V gene data show CDR1 as SGHRS and CDR2 as YFSETQ. Trimming removed 0 bases at V and 3 bases at J, with 9 bases between. CDR3 sequence: CASSLAPGDTGELFF. As DNA, the CDR3 is TGCGCCAGCAGCTTGGCACCGGGGGACACCGGGGAGCTGTTTTTT. The full variable domain, in which reference TRBV5-1 and TRBJ2-2 provide the parts outside the CDR3, is KAGVTQTPRYLIKTRGQQVTLSCSPISGHRSVSWYQQTPGQGLQFLFEYFSETQRNKGNFPGRFSGRQFSNSRSEMNVSTLELGDSALYLCASSLAPGDTGELFFGEGSRLTVL.

CDR3 sequence (DNA): TGCGCCAGCAGCTTGGGAGCGGGACAGGCCCTTTTTGGCTACACCTTC. Translating gives CASSLGAGQALFGYTF. The chain employs TRBV5-1 and TRBJ1-2, with TRBD1 identical over 8 bases. J gave up 7 bases and V 0 bases, and 11 bases lay outside the gene matches. The CDR3 runs to 16 residues. The germline V gene has CDR1 SGHRS and CDR2 YFSETQ.

V gene TRBV5-1 combines with J gene TRBJ2-1; maybe TRBD1 (6 bases). Germline CDR1 SGHRS, CDR2 YFSETQ. Trimming took off 4 bases at V and 3 bases at J, with 14 bases between the two ends. The CDR3 extends over 15 amino acids. The DNA for the CDR3 is TGCGCCAGCAGCGAGGGACAAATCTACTACAATGAGCAGTTCTTC. Translated: CASSEGQIYYNEQFF.

This chain joins TRBV9 and TRBJ1-1, with 10 bases lining up with TRBD1. V was pared by 0 bases and J by 8 bases, with 1 base of the junction left unmatched. Per germline, CDR1 SGDLS and CDR2 YYNGEE. The CDR3 length is 13 residues. This CDR3 is CASSVEDRGEAFF. The CDR3, as DNA: TGTGCCAGCAGCGTAGAGGACAGGGGGGAAGCTTTCTTT.

This chain uses TRBV19 with TRBJ1-5; D remains ambiguous. This CDR3 has 14 amino acids. Per germline, CDR1 LNHDA and CDR2 SQIVND (reference sequence). Trimming took off 3 bases at V and 5 bases at J, with 11 bases between the two ends. Here the CDR3 reads CASSIAGRDQPQHF. The CDR3 nucleotides read TGTGCCAGTAGTATCGCCGGGAGAGATCAGCCCCAGCATTTT.

The rearrangement joins TRBV28 to TRBJ2-3; 11 bases align to TRBD2. Trimming took 5 bases from V and 12 from J; bases not matched to a gene: 4. Germline CDR1 MDHEN, CDR2 SYDVKM. There are 12 residues in the CDR3. CDR3 region: CASSPLAGGQYF. In DNA form, the CDR3 reads TGTGCCAGCAGTCCTCTAGCGGGAGGCCAGTATTTT.